The 28 T cell receptor beta chains below come from one sample, sequenced in a study of a mutant IDH1 vaccine in newly diagnosed glioma. These receptors have no identified antigens. Sequencing used immunoSEQ multiplex PCR; TCRdb keeps in-frame clones, though not all of them. The data contain roughly 28,000 clones, approximately 80% of them singletons. Time point in this sample: week 23, last vaccination. In the vaccine, a single dose held 300 ug of the mutant IDH1 20-mer peptide, along with topical imiquimod. The sample in question was PBMCs, obtained from a glioma patient whose treatment included an IDH1 peptide vaccine. These receptors were collected from a woman aged 18-35 years with glioma.

The rearrangement uses TRBV5-4 and TRBJ1-1; possible D gene TRBD1, 5 bases. This CDR3 has 13 amino acids. V was pared by 4 bases and J by 2 bases, with 9 bases between. Germline CDR1 SGHNT, CDR2 YYREEE (reference sequence). CDR3 in DNA: TGTGCCAGCAGCCCGGGGGGAAACACTGAAGCTTTCTTT. It encodes CASSPGGNTEAFF.

The gene calls are TRBV29-1 and TRBJ1-4; D not resolved. V dropped 6 bases and J dropped 0 bases, with 11 bases sitting between them. The CDR3 loop spans 14 amino acids. Germline lookup yields CDR1 SQVTM and CDR2 ANQGSEA. The CDR3 DNA sequence: TGCAGCGTGGGTGCTGGGGCAACTAATGAAAAACTGTTTTTT. Protein sequence: CSVGAGATNEKLFF.

The genes are TRBV27 and TRBJ2-3; 10 positions agree with TRBD2. Germline CDR1 is MNHEY and CDR2 is SMNVEV (reference sequence). V lost 7 bases, J lost 3 bases, and 4 bases stayed unmatched. This CDR3 comprises 14 residues. Here the CDR3 reads CASISGGITDTQYF. In DNA, the CDR3 is TGTGCCAGCATTAGCGGGGGGATTACAGATACGCAGTATTTT.

The CDR3, as DNA: TGTGCCACCGCTGACGGGACGGCCAGCAATCAGCCCCAGCATTTT. Amino acid sequence: CATADGTASNQPQHF. This chain connects TRBV19 to TRBJ1-5; maybe TRBD1 (5 bases). This CDR3 has 15 amino acids. V lost 10 bases and J 1 base, leaving 17 bases between the germline ends. Germline V gene sequence: CDR1 LNHDA, CDR2 SQIVND (reference sequence).

This chain joins TRBV5-8 and TRBJ2-3; TRBD2 might be the D (5 bases). Germline values: CDR1 SGHTS, CDR2 YDEGEE. This CDR3 has 15 amino acids. V shed 4 bases and J shed 0 bases, with 12 bases lying between them. The CDR3 reads CASSPRGGSTDTQYF. The CDR3, as DNA: TGTGCCAGCAGCCCCCGGGGTGGCAGCACAGATACGCAGTATTTT.

The V gene is TRBV5-1, the J gene TRBJ1-2; 7 bases match TRBD1. CDR1 is SGHRS and CDR2 is YFSETQ in the germline V gene. V gave up 0 bases and J gave up 2 bases; unmatched junction bases: 16. The CDR3 is 19 amino acids. CDR3 in DNA: TGCGCCAGCAGCTTGGCCCCAACTGTACAGGGGAAGGCGAACTATGGCTACACCTTC. Its translation: CASSLAPTVQGKANYGYTF.

This chain joins TRBV18 and TRBJ1-5, with unresolved D. V shed 0 bases and J shed 3 bases, with 9 bases lying between them. CDR1 and CDR2 (germline): KGHSH, LQKENI. The CDR3 loop spans 15 amino acids. In nucleotides, the CDR3 is TGTGCCAGCTCACCACCGGAAAGGGACAATCAGCCCCAGCATTTT. Amino acid sequence: CASSPPERDNQPQHF.

V is TRBV19 and J is TRBJ2-5; D gene unclear. Trimming took 6 bases from V and 5 from J, leaving 13 bases between them. CDR3 length equals 13 residues. From germline, CDR1 is LNHDA and CDR2 SQIVND (reference sequence). The CDR3 reads CASSPTSAETQYF. Written as DNA, the CDR3 is TGTGCCAGTAGCCCAACAAGCGCCGAGACCCAGTACTTC.

The genes are TRBV4-1 and TRBJ1-1; D is undetermined. The length of the CDR3 is 15 residues. Germline V gene data show CDR1 as MGHRA and CDR2 as YSYEKL. V dropped 1 base and J dropped 1 base, with 10 bases sitting between them. The CDR3 DNA is TGCGCCAGCAGCCAAGGCCCTTGGGGGAACACTGAAGCTTTCTTT. As protein: CASSQGPWGNTEAFF.

This chain links TRBV30 with TRBJ1-6, with a possible D match to TRBD1 (5 bases). Germline CDR1 reads GTSNPN; CDR2 reads SVGIG (reference sequence). The CDR3 is 12 residues long. The germline V and J ends were trimmed by 4 bases and 11 bases, with 12 bases remaining between them. The CDR3 DNA reads TGTGCCTGGATGGACATTTCTCCACCCCTCCACTTT. This codes for CAWMDISPPLHF. Combining the CDR3 with reference TRBV30 and TRBJ1-6 gives the whole variable domain SQTIHQWPATLVQPVGSPLSLECTVEGTSNPNLYWYRQAAGRGLQLLFYSVGIGQISSEVPQNLSASRPQDRQFILSSKKLLLSDSGFYLCAWMDISPPLHFGNGTRLTVT.

Only one count was recorded for this clone. The V and J genes are TRBV10-3 and TRBJ1-5; D might be TRBD1 (6 bases). Trimming stripped 0 bases from V and 4 bases from J, with 10 bases between. The CDR3 runs 15 residues. CDR1 is ENHRY and CDR2 is SYGVKD in the germline V gene. The CDR3 nucleotides are TGTGCCATCAGTGAGTCCGGGGGGCCGAATCAGCCCCAGCATTTT. Translating gives CAISESGGPNQPQHF.

The table lists this clone with a few counts. The CDR3 protein is CASSVEGAAAGYTF. CDR3 sequence (DNA): TGTGCCAGCAGCGTTGAAGGGGCGGCCGCTGGCTACACCTTC. The V call is TRBV9, the J call TRBJ1-2, with D perhaps TRBD1 (5 bases). Trimming cost V 2 bases and J 7 bases, with 15 bases left between them. Germline V lookup: CDR1 SGDLS, CDR2 YYNGEE. This CDR3 is 14 amino acids long.

This clone was seen a few times. V is TRBV7-9 and J is TRBJ1-5; D remains ambiguous. V gave up 5 bases and J gave up 7 bases, with 12 bases separating them. The CDR3 runs to 13 residues. The germline CDR1 and CDR2 sequences are SEHNR and FQNEAQ (reference sequence). The DNA for the CDR3 is TGTGCCAGCAGCCCGTCCCCAAACCAGCCCCAGCATTTT. Translating it yields CASSPSPNQPQHF.

The V call is TRBV9, the J call TRBJ1-3; D ambiguous. The CDR3 loop spans 14 amino acids. The germline CDR1 and CDR2 sequences are SGDLS and YYNGEE. V dropped 0 bases and J dropped 4 bases, with 8 bases sitting between them. CDR3 region: CASSVVGTGNTIYF. CDR3 sequence (DNA): TGTGCCAGCAGCGTAGTTGGTACAGGAAACACCATATATTTT.

J is TRBJ2-7 and V is TRBV4-1, with a weak D call TRBD2 (7 bases). The CDR3 spans 16 residues. CDR1 MGHRA and CDR2 YSYEKL come from the germline V gene. With 0 bases removed from V and 3 bases from J, the gap between germline ends came to 15 bases. The CDR3 spells CASSQDWAGAFYEQYF. In nucleotides, the CDR3 is TGCGCCAGCAGCCAAGATTGGGCGGGGGCCTTCTACGAGCAGTACTTC.

V is TRBV9 and J is TRBJ1-1, with D hard to call. Germline V gives CDR1 SGDLS, CDR2 YYNGEE. Trimming took 0 bases from V and 2 from J, leaving 17 bases between them. The CDR3 loop spans 17 amino acids. Here the CDR3 DNA reads TGTGCCAGCAGCGTAGCGGTCGGCAGTCGACAAAACACTGAAGCTTTCTTT. This translates into CASSVAVGSRQNTEAFF. Looking up the rest from reference TRBV9 and TRBJ1-1 gives the full variable domain: DSGVTQTPKHLITATGQRVTLRCSPRSGDLSVYWYQQSLDQGLQFLIQYYNGEERAKGNILERFSAQQFPDLHSELNLSSLELGDSALYFCASSVAVGSRQNTEAFFGQGTRLTVV.

The chain uses TRBV7-9 and TRBJ2-7; unclear D gene. Germline V gene data show CDR1 as SEHNR and CDR2 as FQNEAQ (reference sequence). V lost 5 bases and J 4 bases, leaving 9 bases between the germline ends. The CDR3 has 12 residues. The CDR3 protein is CASSLDPYEQYF. In DNA form, the CDR3 reads TGTGCCAGCAGCCTCGACCCTTACGAGCAGTACTTC.

The V gene is TRBV5-1, the J gene TRBJ2-7; 11 nucleotides match TRBD2. Germline CDR1 and CDR2: SGHRS and YFSETQ. With 0 bases clipped from V and 0 bases from J, the junction kept 8 bases outside the gene matches. CDR3 size: 18 residues. The CDR3 DNA follows: TGCGCCAGCAGCTTGGTGTTAGCGGGAGGGACTAACTCCTACGAGCAGTACTTC. This translates into CASSLVLAGGTNSYEQYF.

The rearrangement links TRBV6-5 to TRBJ2-2; D is perhaps TRBD1 or TRBD2 (5 bases each). The germline gives CDR1 MNHEY, CDR2 SVGAGI. The CDR3 covers 14 residues. V was cut by 0 bases and J by 9 bases, with 11 bases left in between. CDR3: CASSYSSGRRELFF. In DNA, the CDR3 is TGTGCCAGCAGTTACTCTTCGGGGCGGCGGGAGCTGTTTTTT.

This chain links TRBV5-8 with TRBJ1-2, with 12 bases identical to TRBD1. The junction had 7 bases not matched to a gene; V was cut back by 3 bases and J by 7 bases. Germline V gene data show CDR1 as SGHTS and CDR2 as YDEGEE. The CDR3 length is 15 residues. CDR3 loop: CASSYSGTGGRGYTF. CDR3 DNA sequence: TGTGCCAGCAGCTATTCCGGGACAGGGGGCCGTGGCTACACCTTC.

The J gene is TRBJ2-5, the V gene TRBV4-1, with D possibly TRBD2 on 6 matching bases. The CDR3 has 20 amino acids. The ends were cut back, 0 bases at V and 0 bases at J, with 23 bases in the middle. Per the germline V gene, CDR1 is MGHRA and CDR2 is YSYEKL. CDR3 in amino acids: CASSQDWNRPGDKNQETQYF. DNA for the CDR3: TGCGCCAGCAGCCAAGATTGGAACCGGCCGGGGGATAAAAACCAAGAGACCCAGTACTTC.

A single count supports this clone. The gene calls are TRBV7-2 and TRBJ2-1, with 14 bases identical to TRBD2. Germline lookup yields CDR1 SGHTA and CDR2 FQGNSA. Losses at the gene ends were 2 bases for V and 4 bases for J; bases not matched to a gene: 10. The CDR3 consists of 19 residues. This chain's CDR3 is CASSLPTSGRASWYNEQFF. CDR3 DNA: TGTGCCAGCAGCTTACCGACTAGCGGGAGGGCCAGTTGGTACAATGAGCAGTTCTTC.

The J gene is TRBJ2-3, the V gene TRBV25-1; D call uncertain. Per germline, CDR1 MGHDK and CDR2 SYGVNS. The CDR3 runs to 16 residues. The V end lost 2 bases, the J end lost 2 bases, and 14 bases lay between the germline ends. This CDR3 is CASSEESGSPTDTQYF. CDR3 in DNA: TGTGCCAGCAGTGAAGAATCGGGCAGCCCCACAGATACGCAGTATTTT.

The chain's CDR3 is CASRPYAHQPQHF. The CDR3 nucleotides are TGTGCCAGCAGACCCTACGCGCATCAGCCCCAGCATTTT. The V call is TRBV6-1, the J call TRBJ1-5; D call uncertain. The V gene's germline CDR1 is MNHNS and CDR2 SASEGT. V was pared by 6 bases and J by 5 bases, with 11 bases between. The CDR3 is 13 amino acids.

This clone was detected only a few times. The V gene is TRBV2, the J gene TRBJ1-5, with TRBD1 matching over 7 bases. Germline V gene data show CDR1 as SNHLY and CDR2 as FYNNEI. The V segment lost 4 bases and the J segment 11 bases; nucleotides outside the gene matches: 8. CDR3 length equals 13 residues. CDR3: CASSGPDRQAQHF. The DNA for the CDR3 is TGTGCCAGCAGTGGCCCGGACAGGCAGGCCCAGCATTTT.

The chain couples TRBV5-6 to TRBJ1-1; unclear D gene. The CDR3 has 14 residues. Trimming pared 3 bases from V and 5 bases from J, leaving 14 bases between. Germline loops: CDR1 SGHDT, CDR2 YYEEEE. The CDR3 DNA is TGTGCCAGCAGCTGGAGGGCAGTTAGGACTGAAGCTTTCTTT. Translating it yields CASSWRAVRTEAFF.

V is TRBV19 and J is TRBJ2-7; D is undetermined. Germline CDR1 and CDR2: LNHDA and SQIVND (reference sequence). This CDR3 is built from 13 residues. Trimming stripped 3 bases from V and 3 bases from J, with 9 bases between. The CDR3 here is CASSIRTFYEQYF. DNA for the CDR3: TGTGCCAGTAGTATTCGGACCTTCTACGAGCAGTACTTC. The full variable domain, in which reference TRBV19 and TRBJ2-7 provide the parts outside the CDR3, is DGGITQSPKYLFRKEGQNVTLSCEQNLNHDAMYWYRQDPGQGLRLIYYSQIVNDFQKGDIAEGYSVSREKKESFPLTVTSAQKNPTAFYLCASSIRTFYEQYFGPGTRLTVT.

V is TRBV21-1 and J is TRBJ1-2; TRBD1 is taken as the D call from the table, unchecked against the DNA. TRBV21-1 is a known pseudogene. This CDR3 spans 15 amino acids. This CDR3 reads CASSKGRTEVYGYTF. CDR3 DNA sequence: TGTGCCAGCAGCAAAGGTAGGACAGAAGTTTATGGCTACACCTTC.